These 10 T cell receptor beta chains came from one sample sequenced in a study of T-cell reconstitution after alpha-beta-depleted transplantation in children. Library preparation (for TCRbeta) was performed with unique molecular identifiers. Each CDR3 protein gets one entry after TCRdb re-called the PCR reads with MiXCR. The data hold approximately 430,000 distinct CDR3 sequences, with around 15% observed a single time. Sample: PBMCs, mostly from graft donor cells, taken 360 days after TCRalphabeta/CD19-depleted stem cell transplant. These receptors originate from a boy in the first two years of life who had a stem cell transplant for Wiskott-Aldrich syndrome, so the T cells may come from the graft donor.

The chain combines TRBV25-1 with TRBJ2-7; 7 bases are a match to TRBD2. V shed 10 bases and J 6 bases; nucleotides not matched to a gene: 9. The CDR3 consists of 12 residues. Germline CDR1 and CDR2: MGHDK and SYGVNS. The CDR3 sequence: CATLTGGGEQYF. The DNA of the CDR3 is TGTGCCACCCTCACGGGAGGAGGCGAGCAGTACTTC.

J is TRBJ2-1 and V is TRBV11-2, with 7 bases lining up with TRBD2. Germline CDR1 reads SGHAT; CDR2 reads FQNNGV. With 6 bases clipped from V and 0 bases from J, the junction kept 8 bases outside the gene matches. The CDR3 has 16 amino acids. For the CDR3, the DNA is TGTGCCAGCAGGCTTACGGGGGGAAGCTCCTACAATGAGCAGTTCTTC. Its translation is CASRLTGGSSYNEQFF.

The sample holds a few counts of this clonotype. This chain joins TRBV4-3 and TRBJ1-5; D is unresolved. Germline CDR1 LGHNA, CDR2 YSLEER. V was clipped by 0 bases and J by 6 bases, with 9 bases between them. CDR3 length equals 14 residues. For the CDR3, the DNA is TGCGCCAGCAGCCAAGATGCGTGGGCTCAGCCCCAGCATTTT. The encoded protein is CASSQDAWAQPQHF.

There are a few counts of this clonotype. V is TRBV11-2 and J is TRBJ2-3; no firm D call. This CDR3 spans 15 amino acids. Deletions cut 3 bases from V and 3 bases from J, with 13 bases between. Germline CDR1 and CDR2: SGHAT and FQNNGV. CDR3 nucleotides: TGTGCCAGCAGCTTCCGTGTCAGGCCGACAGATACGCAGTATTTT. Translating gives CASSFRVRPTDTQYF. The variable domain in full, completed from reference TRBV11-2 and TRBJ2-3, reads EAGVAQSPRYKIIEKRQSVAFWCNPISGHATLYWYQQILGQGPKLLIQFQNNGVVDDSQLPKDRFSAERLKGVDSTLKIQPAKLEDSAVYLCASSFRVRPTDTQYFGPGTRLTVL.

This clonotype was detected a few times. The V and J genes are TRBV3-1 and TRBJ2-7; 9 positions match TRBD2. V was clipped by 1 base and J by 3 bases; unmatched bases: 1. The CDR3 consists of 14 residues. Germline V gene data show CDR1 as LGHDT and CDR2 as YNNKEL (reference sequence). CDR3 bases: TGTGCCAGCAGCCAAGCAGCGGGGGGCTACGAGCAGTACTTC. Protein: CASSQAAGGYEQYF.

This clonotype was observed a few times. The rearrangement joins TRBV24-1 to TRBJ2-3, with D perhaps matching TRBD2 (6 bases). Trimming stripped 3 bases from V and 0 bases from J, with 15 bases between. Per the germline V gene, CDR1 is KGHDR and CDR2 is SFDVKD. CDR3 length: 17 residues. The CDR3 loop reads CATSDNRRGSSTDTQYF. CDR3 in DNA: TGTGCCACCAGTGATAACCGGCGGGGCTCTAGCACAGATACGCAGTATTTT.

The chain has TRBV30 and TRBJ2-7; D unresolved. Trimming pared 5 bases from V and 4 bases from J, leaving 9 bases between. Looked up from germline, CDR1 is GTSNPN and CDR2 is SVGIG (reference sequence). This CDR3 is built from 11 residues. In nucleotides, the CDR3 is TGTGCCTGGTCCTTACAGTACGAGCAGTACTTC. It codes for CAWSLQYEQYF.

The chain carries TRBV4-1 and TRBJ2-2; possibly TRBD2 for D (6 bases). V lost 3 bases and J 5 bases, leaving 16 bases between the germline ends. In germline, CDR1 is MGHRA, CDR2 YSYEKL. CDR3 size: 16 residues. CDR3 bases: TGCGCCAGCAGCCATGGCCCCGGAGGGTTGACCGGGGAGCTGTTTTTT. It codes for CASSHGPGGLTGELFF.

This chain uses TRBV24-1 with TRBJ2-1, with 12 bases lining up with TRBD2. Trimming at V came to 3 bases and at J to 10 bases, leaving 9 bases not matched to a gene. Germline values: CDR1 KGHDR, CDR2 SFDVKD. CDR3 length: 16 residues. CDR3 residues: CATSDRGRTSGKEQFF. The CDR3 DNA reads TGTGCCACCAGTGATCGTGGTAGGACTAGCGGGAAGGAGCAGTTCTTC.

This chain connects TRBV24-1 to TRBJ2-1; 13 bases map to TRBD2. CDR1 is KGHDR, CDR2 SFDVKD, per germline. The CDR3 has 16 amino acids. V lost 7 bases and J lost 0; bases outside the gene matches: 2. The CDR3 nucleotides are TGTGCCACCAGCGGACTAGCGGGAGCCTCCTACAATGAGCAGTTCTTC. This encodes CATSGLAGASYNEQFF.